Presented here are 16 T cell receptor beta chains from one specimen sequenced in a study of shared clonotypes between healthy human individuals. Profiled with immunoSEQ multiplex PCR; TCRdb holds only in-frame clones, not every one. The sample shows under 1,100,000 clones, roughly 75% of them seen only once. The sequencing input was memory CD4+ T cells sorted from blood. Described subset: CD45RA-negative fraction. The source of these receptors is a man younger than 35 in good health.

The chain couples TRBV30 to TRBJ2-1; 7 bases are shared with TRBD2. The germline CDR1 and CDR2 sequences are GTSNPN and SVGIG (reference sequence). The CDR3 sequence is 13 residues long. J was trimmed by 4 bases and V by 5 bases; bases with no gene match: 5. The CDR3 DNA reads TGTGCCTGGGCTAGCGGAGGGTACAATGAGCAGTTCTTC. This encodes CAWASGGYNEQFF.

As DNA, the CDR3 is TGTGCCAGCAATCGTGGGAGGGGAGCAGATACGCAGTATTTT. Translation: CASNRGRGADTQYF. This chain links TRBV6-5 with TRBJ2-3, with 7 bases aligning to TRBD2. V was pared by 7 bases and J by 4 bases, with 8 bases of the junction left unmatched. Germline V lookup: CDR1 MNHEY, CDR2 SVGAGI. The CDR3 consists of 14 residues.

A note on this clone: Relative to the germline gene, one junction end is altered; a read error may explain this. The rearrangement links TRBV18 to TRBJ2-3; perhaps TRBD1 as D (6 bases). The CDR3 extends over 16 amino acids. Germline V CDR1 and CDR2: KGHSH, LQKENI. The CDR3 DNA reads TGTGCCAGCTCCCCACAGGGCCTCGATAACACAGATACGCAGTATTTT. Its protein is CASSPQGLDNTDTQYF. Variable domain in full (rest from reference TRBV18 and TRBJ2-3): NAGVMQNPRHLVRRRGQEARLRCSPMKGHSHVYWYRQLPEEGLKFMVYLQKENIIDESGMPKERFSAEFPKEGPSILRIQQVVRGDSAAYFCASSPQGLDNTDTQYFGPGTRLTVL.

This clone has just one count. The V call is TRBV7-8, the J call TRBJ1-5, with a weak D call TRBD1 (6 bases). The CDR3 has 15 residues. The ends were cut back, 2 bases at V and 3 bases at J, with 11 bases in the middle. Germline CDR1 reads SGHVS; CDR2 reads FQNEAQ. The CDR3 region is CASSLNGGLNQPQHF. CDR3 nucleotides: TGTGCCAGCAGCTTAAATGGGGGCCTCAATCAGCCCCAGCATTTT.

The CDR3 region has the DNA TGTGCCAGCAGCTCTCTGGATCGACCCACAGATACGCAGTATTTT. Protein: CASSSLDRPTDTQYF. The V call is TRBV7-9, the J call TRBJ2-3; unclear D gene. V lost 4 bases, J lost 2 bases, and 13 bases lay in between. Germline V gene lookup returns CDR1 SEHNR and CDR2 FQNEAQ (reference sequence). CDR3 length equals 15 residues.

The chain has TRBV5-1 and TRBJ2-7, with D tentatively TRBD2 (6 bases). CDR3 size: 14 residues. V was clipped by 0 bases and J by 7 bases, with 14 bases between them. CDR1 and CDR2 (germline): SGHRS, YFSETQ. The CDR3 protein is CASSLGGTSGEQYF. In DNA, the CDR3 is TGCGCCAGCAGCTTGGGCGGGACCTCCGGGGAGCAGTACTTC. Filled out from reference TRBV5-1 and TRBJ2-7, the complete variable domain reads KAGVTQTPRYLIKTRGQQVTLSCSPISGHRSVSWYQQTPGQGLQFLFEYFSETQRNKGNFPGRFSGRQFSNSRSEMNVSTLELGDSALYLCASSLGGTSGEQYFGPGTRLTVT.

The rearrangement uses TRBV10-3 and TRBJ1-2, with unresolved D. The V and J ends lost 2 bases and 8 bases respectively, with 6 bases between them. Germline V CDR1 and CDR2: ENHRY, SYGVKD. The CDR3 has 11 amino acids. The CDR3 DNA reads TGTGCCATCAGTGAGAGGGTCGGCTACACCTTC. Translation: CAISERVGYTF.

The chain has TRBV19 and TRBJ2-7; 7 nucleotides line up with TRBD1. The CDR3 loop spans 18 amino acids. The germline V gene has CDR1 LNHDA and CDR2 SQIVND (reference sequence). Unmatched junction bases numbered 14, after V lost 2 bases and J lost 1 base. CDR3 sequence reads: CASSIRPGQPIQSYEQYF. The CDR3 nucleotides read TGTGCCAGTAGTATAAGACCGGGACAGCCAATACAATCCTACGAGCAGTACTTC.

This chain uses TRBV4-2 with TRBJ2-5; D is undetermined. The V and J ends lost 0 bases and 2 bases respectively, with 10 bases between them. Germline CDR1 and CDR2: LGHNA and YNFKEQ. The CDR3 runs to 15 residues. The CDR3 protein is CASSQDALRQETQYF. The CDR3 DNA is TGTGCCAGCAGCCAAGATGCCCTCCGTCAAGAGACCCAGTACTTC.

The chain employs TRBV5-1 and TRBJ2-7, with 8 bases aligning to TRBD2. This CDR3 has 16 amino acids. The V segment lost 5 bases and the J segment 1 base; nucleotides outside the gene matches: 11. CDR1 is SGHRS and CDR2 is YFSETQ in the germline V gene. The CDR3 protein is CASSPLSSGVSYEQYF. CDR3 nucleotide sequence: TGCGCCAGCAGTCCCCTCAGTAGCGGGGTATCCTACGAGCAGTACTTC.

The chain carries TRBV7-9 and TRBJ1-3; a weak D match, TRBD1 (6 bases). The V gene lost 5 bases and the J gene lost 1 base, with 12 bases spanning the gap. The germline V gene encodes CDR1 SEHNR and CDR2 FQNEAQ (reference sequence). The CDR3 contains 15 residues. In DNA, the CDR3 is TGTGCCAGCAGCGGGGTCAGGGGATCTGGAAACACCATATATTTT. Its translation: CASSGVRGSGNTIYF.

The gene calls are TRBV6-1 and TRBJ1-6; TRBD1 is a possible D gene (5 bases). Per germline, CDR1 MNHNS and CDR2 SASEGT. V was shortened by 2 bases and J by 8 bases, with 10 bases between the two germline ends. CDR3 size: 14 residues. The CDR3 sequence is CASSEQGSDSPLHF. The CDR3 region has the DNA TGTGCCAGCAGTGAACAGGGTTCAGATTCACCCCTCCACTTT.

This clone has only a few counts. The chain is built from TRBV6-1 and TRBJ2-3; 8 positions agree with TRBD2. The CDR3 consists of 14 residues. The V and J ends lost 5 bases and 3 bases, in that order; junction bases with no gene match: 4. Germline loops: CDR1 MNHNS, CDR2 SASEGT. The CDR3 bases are TGTGCCAGCAGTACGGCGGGGGGAACAGATACGCAGTATTTT. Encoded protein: CASSTAGGTDTQYF.

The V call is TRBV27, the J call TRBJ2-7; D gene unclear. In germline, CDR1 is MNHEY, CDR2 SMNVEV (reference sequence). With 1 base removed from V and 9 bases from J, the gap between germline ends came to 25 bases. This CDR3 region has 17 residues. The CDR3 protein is CASSLYPPVTYPLGQYF. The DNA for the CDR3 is TGTGCCAGCAGTTTATACCCCCCAGTTACCTATCCGCTTGGGCAGTACTTC.

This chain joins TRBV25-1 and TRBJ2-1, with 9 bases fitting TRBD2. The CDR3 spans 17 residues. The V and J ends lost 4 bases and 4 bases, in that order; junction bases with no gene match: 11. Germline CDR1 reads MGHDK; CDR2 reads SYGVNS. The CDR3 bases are TGTGCCAGCAGTGTTCGCGCTAGCGGGGATATATACAATGAGCAGTTCTTC. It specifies CASSVRASGDIYNEQFF.

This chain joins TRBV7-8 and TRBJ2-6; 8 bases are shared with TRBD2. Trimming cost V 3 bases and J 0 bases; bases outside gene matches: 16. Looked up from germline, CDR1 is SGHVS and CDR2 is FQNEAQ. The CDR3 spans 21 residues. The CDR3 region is CASSFSGTRLAGRSGANVLTF. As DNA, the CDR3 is TGTGCCAGCAGCTTTTCAGGCACCAGGCTAGCGGGCCGCTCTGGGGCCAACGTCCTGACTTTC.